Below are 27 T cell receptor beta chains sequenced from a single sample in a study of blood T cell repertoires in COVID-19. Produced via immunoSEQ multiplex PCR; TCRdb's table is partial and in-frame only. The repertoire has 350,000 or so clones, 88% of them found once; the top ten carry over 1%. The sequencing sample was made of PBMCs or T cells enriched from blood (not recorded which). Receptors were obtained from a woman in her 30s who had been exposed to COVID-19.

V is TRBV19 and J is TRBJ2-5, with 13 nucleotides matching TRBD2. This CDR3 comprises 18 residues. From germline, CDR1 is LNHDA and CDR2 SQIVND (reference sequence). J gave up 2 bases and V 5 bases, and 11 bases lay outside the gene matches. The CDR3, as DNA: TGTGCCAGTAGTCCCCCCCCGGGACTAGCGGGACGTCAAGAGACCCAGTACTTC. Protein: CASSPPPGLAGRQETQYF.

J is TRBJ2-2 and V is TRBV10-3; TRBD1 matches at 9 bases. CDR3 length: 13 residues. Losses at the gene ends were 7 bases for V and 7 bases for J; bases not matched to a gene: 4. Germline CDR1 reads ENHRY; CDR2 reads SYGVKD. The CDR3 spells CAIMTGGIGELFF. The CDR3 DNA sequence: TGTGCCATCATGACAGGGGGAATCGGGGAGCTGTTTTTT.

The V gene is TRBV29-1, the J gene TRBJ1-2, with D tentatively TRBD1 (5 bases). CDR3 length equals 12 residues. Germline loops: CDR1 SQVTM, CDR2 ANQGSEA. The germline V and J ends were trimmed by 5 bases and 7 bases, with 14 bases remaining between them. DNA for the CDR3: TGCAGCGTTCTCCAGGGCCTTTTTGGCTACACCTTC. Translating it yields CSVLQGLFGYTF.

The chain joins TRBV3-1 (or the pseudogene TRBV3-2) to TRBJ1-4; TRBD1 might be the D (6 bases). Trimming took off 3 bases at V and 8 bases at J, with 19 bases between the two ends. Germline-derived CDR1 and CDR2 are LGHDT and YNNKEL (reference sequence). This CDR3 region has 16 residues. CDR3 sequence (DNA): TGTGCCAGCAGCCAGAGAGGGGGGGTGTTCCCCGAAAAACTGTTTTTT. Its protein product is CASSQRGGVFPEKLFF.

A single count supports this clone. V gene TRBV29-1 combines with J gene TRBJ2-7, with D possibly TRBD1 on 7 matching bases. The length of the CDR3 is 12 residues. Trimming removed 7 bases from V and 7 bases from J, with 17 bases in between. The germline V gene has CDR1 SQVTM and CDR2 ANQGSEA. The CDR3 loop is CSAVVRGEEQYF. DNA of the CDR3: TGCAGCGCTGTGGTCAGGGGGGAGGAGCAGTACTTC.

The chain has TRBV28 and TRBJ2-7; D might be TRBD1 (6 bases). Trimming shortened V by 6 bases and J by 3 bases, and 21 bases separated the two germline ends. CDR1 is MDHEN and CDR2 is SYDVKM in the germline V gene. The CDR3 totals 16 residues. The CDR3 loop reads CASRTFRGSDHYEQYF. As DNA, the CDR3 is TGTGCCAGCAGAACGTTCAGGGGTAGTGACCACTACGAGCAGTACTTC.

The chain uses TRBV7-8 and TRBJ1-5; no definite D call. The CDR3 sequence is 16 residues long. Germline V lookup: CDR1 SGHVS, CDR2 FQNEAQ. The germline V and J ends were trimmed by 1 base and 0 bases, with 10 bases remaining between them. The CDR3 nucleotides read TGTGCCAGCAGCTTAGATCCCCCATTTAGCAATCAGCCCCAGCATTTT. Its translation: CASSLDPPFSNQPQHF.

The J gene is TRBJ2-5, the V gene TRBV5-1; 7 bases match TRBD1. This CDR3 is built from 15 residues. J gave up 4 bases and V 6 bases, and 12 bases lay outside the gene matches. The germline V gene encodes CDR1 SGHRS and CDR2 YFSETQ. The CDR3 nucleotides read TGCGCCAGCAATCCTCCAGAAACAGGGGTAGAGACCCAGTACTTC. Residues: CASNPPETGVETQYF.

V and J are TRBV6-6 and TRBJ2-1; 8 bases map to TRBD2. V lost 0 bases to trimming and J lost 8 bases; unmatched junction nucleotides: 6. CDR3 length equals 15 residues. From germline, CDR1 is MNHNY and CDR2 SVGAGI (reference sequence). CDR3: CASSYSGGTSHEQFF. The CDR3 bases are TGTGCCAGCAGTTACTCGGGGGGGACTAGTCATGAGCAGTTCTTC.

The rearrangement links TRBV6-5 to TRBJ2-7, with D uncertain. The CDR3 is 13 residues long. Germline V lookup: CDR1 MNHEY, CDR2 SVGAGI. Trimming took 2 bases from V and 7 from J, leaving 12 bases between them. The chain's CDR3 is CASSYGGLSEQYF. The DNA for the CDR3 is TGTGCCAGCAGTTACGGTGGCTTATCAGAGCAGTACTTC.

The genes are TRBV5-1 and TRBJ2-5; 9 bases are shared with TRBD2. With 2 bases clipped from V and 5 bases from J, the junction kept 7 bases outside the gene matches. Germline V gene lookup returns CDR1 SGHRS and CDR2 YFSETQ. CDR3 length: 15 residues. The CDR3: CASSLVSGSEETQYF. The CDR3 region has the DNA TGCGCCAGCAGCTTAGTTAGCGGGAGTGAGGAGACCCAGTACTTC.

The DNA of the CDR3 is TGTGCCAGCAGCTTTGACAGGGGAAACATTCAGTACTTC. Its translation: CASSFDRGNIQYF. The J gene is TRBJ2-4, the V gene TRBV7-3, with 8 bases that match TRBD1. CDR1 and CDR2 (germline): SGHTA, FQGTGA. Trimming cost V 3 bases and J 6 bases; bases outside gene matches: 1. The CDR3 totals 13 residues.

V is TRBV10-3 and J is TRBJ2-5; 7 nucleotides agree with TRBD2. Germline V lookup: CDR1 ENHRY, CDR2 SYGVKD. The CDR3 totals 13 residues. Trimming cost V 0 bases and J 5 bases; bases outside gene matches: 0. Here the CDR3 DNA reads TGTGCCATCAGTGAGTCGCGGGGGGAGACCCAGTACTTC. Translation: CAISESRGETQYF.

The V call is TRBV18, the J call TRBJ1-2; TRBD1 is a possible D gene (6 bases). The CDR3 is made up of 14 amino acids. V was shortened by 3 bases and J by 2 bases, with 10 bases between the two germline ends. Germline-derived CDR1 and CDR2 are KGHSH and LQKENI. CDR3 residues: CASSPRTANYGYTF. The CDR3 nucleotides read TGTGCCAGCTCACCTCGGACAGCGAACTATGGCTACACCTTC.

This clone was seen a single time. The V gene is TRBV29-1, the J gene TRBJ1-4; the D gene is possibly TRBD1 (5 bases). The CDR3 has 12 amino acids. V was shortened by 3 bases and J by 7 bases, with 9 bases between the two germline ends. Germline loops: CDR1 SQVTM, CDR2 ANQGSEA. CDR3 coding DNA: TGCAGCGTTGACGCAGGGCCTGAAAAACTGTTTTTT. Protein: CSVDAGPEKLFF.

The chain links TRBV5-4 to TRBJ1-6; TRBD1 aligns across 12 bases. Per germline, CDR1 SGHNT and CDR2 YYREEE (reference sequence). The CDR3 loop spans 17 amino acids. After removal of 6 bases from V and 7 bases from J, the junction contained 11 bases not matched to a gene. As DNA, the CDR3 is TGTGCCAGCACCAATCTCCGGGACAGGGGGCTAAATTCACCCCTCCACTTT. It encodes CASTNLRDRGLNSPLHF.

This CDR3 reads CASSLMDKLLGVEAFF. The CDR3 nucleotides read TGTGCCAGCAGCCTGATGGACAAGTTGCTTGGGGTTGAAGCTTTCTTT. The chain carries TRBV5-6 and TRBJ1-1, with TRBD1 as a possible D gene (5 bases). The CDR3 spans 16 residues. V was cut by 4 bases and J by 7 bases, with 23 bases left in between. CDR1 is SGHDT, CDR2 YYEEEE, per germline. Filled out from reference TRBV5-6 and TRBJ1-1, the complete variable domain reads DAGVTQSPTHLIKTRGQQVTLRCSPKSGHDTVSWYQQALGQGPQFIFQYYEEEERQRGNFPDRFSGHQFPNYSSELNVNALLLGDSALYLCASSLMDKLLGVEAFFGQGTRLTVV.

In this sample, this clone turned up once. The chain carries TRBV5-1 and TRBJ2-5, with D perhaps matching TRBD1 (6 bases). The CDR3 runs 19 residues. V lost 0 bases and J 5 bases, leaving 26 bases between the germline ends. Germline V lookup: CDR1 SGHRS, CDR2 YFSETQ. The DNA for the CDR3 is TGCGCCAGCAGCTTGGCCGCCGGGCTGATCAGGGGTGGCGGGGAGACCCAGTACTTC. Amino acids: CASSLAAGLIRGGGETQYF.

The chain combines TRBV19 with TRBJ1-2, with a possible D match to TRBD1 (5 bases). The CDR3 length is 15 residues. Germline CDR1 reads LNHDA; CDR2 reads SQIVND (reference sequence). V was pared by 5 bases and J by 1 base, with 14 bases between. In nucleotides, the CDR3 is TGTGCCAGTAGTGTCGACAGCTTCAATAACTATGGCTACACCTTC. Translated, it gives CASSVDSFNNYGYTF.

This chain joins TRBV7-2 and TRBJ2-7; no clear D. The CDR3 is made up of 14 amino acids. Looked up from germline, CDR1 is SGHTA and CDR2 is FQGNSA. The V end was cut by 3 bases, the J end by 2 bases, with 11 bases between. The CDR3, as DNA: TGTGCCAGCAGCTTGCGGTTACGACCCTACGAGCAGTACTTC. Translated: CASSLRLRPYEQYF.

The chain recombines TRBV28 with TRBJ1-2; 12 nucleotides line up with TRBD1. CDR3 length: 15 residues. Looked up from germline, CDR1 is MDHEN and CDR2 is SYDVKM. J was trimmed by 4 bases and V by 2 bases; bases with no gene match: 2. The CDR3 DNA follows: TGTGCCAGCAGTTTAGGGACAGGGGGCGCCTATGGCTACACCTTC. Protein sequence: CASSLGTGGAYGYTF.

CDR3 DNA: TGTGCCAGCAGTCCCCAATTGACTAGCGGGACATACAATGAGCAGTTCTTC. Translation gives CASSPQLTSGTYNEQFF. This chain joins TRBV2 and TRBJ2-1; 11 bases fit TRBD2. V was pared by 5 bases and J by 4 bases, with 10 bases of the junction left unmatched. The CDR3 sequence is 17 residues long. Germline values: CDR1 SNHLY, CDR2 FYNNEI.

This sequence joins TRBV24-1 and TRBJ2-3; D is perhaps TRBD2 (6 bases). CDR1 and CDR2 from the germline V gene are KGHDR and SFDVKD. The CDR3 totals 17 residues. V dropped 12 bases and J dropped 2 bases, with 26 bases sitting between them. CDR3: CAAGGGAVAPSTDTQYF. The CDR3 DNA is TGTGCCGCCGGGGGAGGCGCCGTTGCCCCCTCCACAGATACGCAGTATTTT.

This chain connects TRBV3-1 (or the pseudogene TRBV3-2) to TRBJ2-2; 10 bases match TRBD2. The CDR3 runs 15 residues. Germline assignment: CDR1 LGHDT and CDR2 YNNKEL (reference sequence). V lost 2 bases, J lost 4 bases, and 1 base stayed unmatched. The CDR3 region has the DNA TGTGCCAGCAGCCAACCTAGCGGGAGCACCGGGGAGCTGTTTTTT. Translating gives CASSQPSGSTGELFF.

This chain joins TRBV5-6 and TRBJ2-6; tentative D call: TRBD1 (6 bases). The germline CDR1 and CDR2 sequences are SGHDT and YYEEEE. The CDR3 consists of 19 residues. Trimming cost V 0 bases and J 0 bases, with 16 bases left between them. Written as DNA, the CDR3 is TGTGCCAGCAGCTTGGTGGGGCAGGGGTCCCCCTCTGGGGCCAACGTCCTGACTTTC. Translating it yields CASSLVGQGSPSGANVLTF.

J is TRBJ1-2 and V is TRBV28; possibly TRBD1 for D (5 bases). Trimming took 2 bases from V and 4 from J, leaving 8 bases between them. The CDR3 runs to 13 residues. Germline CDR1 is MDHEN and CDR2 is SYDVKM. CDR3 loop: CASSLGAFYGYTF. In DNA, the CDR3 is TGTGCCAGCAGTTTAGGGGCTTTCTATGGCTACACCTTC.

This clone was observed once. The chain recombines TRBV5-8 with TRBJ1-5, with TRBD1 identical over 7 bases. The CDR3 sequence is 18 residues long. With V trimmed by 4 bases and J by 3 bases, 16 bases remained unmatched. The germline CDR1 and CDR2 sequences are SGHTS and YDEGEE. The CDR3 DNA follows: TGTGCCAGCAGCCAGGGGGGATGGGGGACCGGGGCCAATCAGCCCCAGCATTTT. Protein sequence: CASSQGGWGTGANQPQHF.